This TCR beta chain was profiled in a study of blood T cells in healthy people across ages. This CDR3 is built from 14 residues. CDR1 and CDR2 from the germline V gene are SGHRS and YFSETQ. The amount of total RNA extracted per sample was at least 5.5 micrograms. Primed by a sample-barcoded 5' primer and a J-beta primer mix, a second PCR proceeded for 7 to 11 cycles. Tagging of each cDNA molecule was performed by a template-switch adaptor with 12 random nucleotides. TCRdb re-derived calls from the 5' RACE reads in MiXCR, one entry per CDR3 protein. The table includes 600,000 or so distinct CDR3 sequences, roughly 20% detected once. Study outcomes and limitations: The diversity estimates, figures obtained from one million T cells, were considered underestimates. Older age coincided with a roughly linear decline in TCR beta diversity per million T cells.

A word on this clonotype: Its antigen is currently unknown.

The sequence derives from a man between 65 and 85 years old in good health. This chain joins TRBV5-1 and TRBJ2-1; TRBD2 aligns across 7 bases. The J call may not be correct, given that the DNA end is closer to TRBJ2-5. Sequenced material: blood. CDR3 loop: CASSLYAGAETQYF. In nucleotides, the CDR3 is TGCGCCAGCAGCTTGTATGCGGGAGCTGAGACCCAGTACTTC.